The rows below give T cell receptor beta chains drawn from one sample of a study of CD8 T cells in Susac syndrome. TCRdb analysed the immunoSEQ multiplex PCR reads with MiXCR anew, one entry per CDR3 protein. Of roughly 80,000 distinct CDR3 sequences listed, 93% are singletons. The sample consisted of CD4+ T cells from PBMCs. The receptors originated from a human donor with Susac syndrome. Each CDR3 is given without its conserved first and last residue. A D gene is named only where the DNA matches it firmly.

TRBV19 | . | ASRRYDYNSPLH
TRBV29-1 | . | SVVTPLGTDTQY
TRBV7-2 | TRBD2 | ASSLQAGGDTQY
TRBV5-6 | . | ASSRGDGIQY
TRBV12-5 | . | ASGVPANYGYT
TRBV25-1 | . | ASSESEWASGEKLF
TRBV6-6 | . | ASSYSAGATNSPLH
TRBV20-1 | . | SAPLGFFNYGYT
TRBV6-6 | TRBD2 | ASSYGTSGTDTQY
TRBV5-1 | TRBD1 | ARWDRESCNTGELF
TRBV19 | . | ASSITGNYGYT
TRBV27 | TRBD2 | ASSKGLALDTQY
TRBV19 | . | ASSLQGPPAPQH
TRBV7-2 | TRBD2 | ASRTAGAGETQY
TRBV5-1 | . | ASSLLSSSYNSPLH
TRBV7-2 | . | ATGWGLATQETQY
TRBV20-1 | TRBD2 | SAGLAGAGFTDTQY
TRBV12-3/TRBV12-4 | TRBD1 | ASSLGQASSWKANVLT
TRBV5-6 | . | ASSRYESSGNTIY
TRBV12-3/TRBV12-4 | . | ASRTGTLNQETQY
TRBV9 | TRBD1 | ASSTGQPYSNVLT
TRBV12-3/TRBV12-4 | TRBD1 | ASTLRTGDLTDTQY
TRBV5-4 | . | ASSFRRSTDTQY
TRBV6-5 | TRBD1 | ASSSYSGQGDSTDTQY
TRBV7-2 | . | ASSLGAGTQY
TRBV5-1 | . | ASSDGSDEQF
TRBV3-1 | . | ASSQGGLPLY
TRBV13 | . | ASSSLASQETQY
TRBV30 | TRBD2 | AWRGGLADYNEQF
TRBV20-1 | . | SARLLAGETQY
TRBV6-2/TRBV6-3 | TRBD2 | AIAGGVTDTQY
TRBV7-9 | TRBD1 | ASSPPGTGVYNEQF
TRBV10-3 | TRBD1 | AISELNRGDGYT
TRBV18 | . | ASSLQPLRETQY
TRBV18 | . | ASSPRIGDNEQF
TRBV6-5 | TRBD2 | ASSPLAGALETQY
TRBV5-1 | . | ASSSPKRASTVATNEKLF
TRBV28 | . | ASSLLPRAGLLGQY
TRBV7-3 | . | ASSWGQNNEQF
TRBV28 | . | ASSFQLEQY
TRBV5-6 | TRBD1 | ASSPTGTYEQY
TRBV27 | TRBD2 | ASRDTLLAGGPVETQY
TRBV24-1 | TRBD2 | ATSDPTLSSGSEQF
TRBV3-1 | . | ASAMIRGKGNTIY
TRBV7-2 | TRBD1 | ASSLGDRISIGYT
TRBV19 | . | ASSMGETQY
TRBV28 | . | ASSFVGSTPEQF
TRBV6-5 | . | ASSYSSGGFKLF
TRBV6-2/TRBV6-3 | . | ASSQASDTQY
TRBV25-1 | TRBD2 | ASSVVAGALIGTQY